One TCR beta chain is described in this entry. Its antigen is as yet unknown. These data come from a study of shared clonotypes between healthy human individuals. Once extracted for a subset, genomic DNA was divided evenly among several immunoSEQ plates. Sequencing used immunoSEQ multiplex PCR; TCRdb keeps in-frame clones, though not all of them. The sample includes some 1.1 million clones, around three quarters of them seen just once. All donors were healthy HIV-negative adults lacking recent acute infections or vaccinations. Overall study findings and caveats: The generation probabilities recorded for non-shared clonotypes fell below those of clonotypes shared by all four donors. Larger richness was generally estimated for naive than memory subsets.

The germline gives CDR1 MNHEY, CDR2 SMNVEV (reference sequence). The CDR3 has 14 residues. With 5 bases clipped from V and 5 bases from J, the junction kept 7 bases outside the gene matches. The chain employs TRBV27 and TRBJ1-2, with 8 bases fitting TRBD1. Sequenced input: memory CD4+ T cells from PBMCs. Subset in this sample: CD45RA-negative fraction. This TCR came from a man aged 18 to 30 in good health. Some clones in this sample may be carry-over from other donors' samples. CDR3 nucleotide sequence: TGTGCCAGCAGTCCCCAGGGGGCGAGGTATGGCTACACCTTC. Its protein product is CASSPQGARYGYTF.